The entry below describes one TCR beta chain. Its target is unknown. This specimen comes from a study of T-cell memory formation after mild COVID-19. At the level of the study: TCR clusters were mostly confined to one donor each.

Study-wide results and limits: The CD4+ clones that contracted clustered mainly within CM and EM, and the CD8+ clones concentrated in EMRA. Clones that got smaller from day 15 to 85 had even CD4/CD8, while clones growing later tipped toward CD4+.

TCRdb re-analysed the 5' RACE reads in MiXCR, keeping a single row per CDR3 protein. Altogether roughly 620,000 distinct CDR3 sequences are present, about a sixth being singletons, with the ten largest covering 12%. The material sequenced was PBMCs or a T cell subset sorted from them (not recorded which). This clonotype was obtained from an adult woman who had mild COVID-19 (a few samples of this study predate the infection). Cell type and time point are not known.

The CDR3 sequence: CSASWGAGYGYTF. CDR3 nucleotides: TGCAGTGCTAGCTGGGGGGCCGGCTATGGCTACACCTTC. This chain links TRBV20-1 with TRBJ1-2; tentative D call: TRBD1 (6 bases). Deletions cut 3 bases from V and 4 bases from J, with 12 bases between. This CDR3 contains 13 residues. Germline loops: CDR1 DFQATT, CDR2 SNEGSKA (reference sequence).